The subject of this entry is one T cell receptor beta chain. Its target is unknown. Donation came from healthy HIV-negative adults that had no recent acute infections or vaccinations. This sample is part of a study of shared clonotypes between healthy human individuals. Study in general: Donors, aged 18 to 49, were two women and a few men. Findings of the study overall: A handful of donors shared roughly 5% of their naive CD4 clonotypes.

The material for each subset, its genomic DNA, was split evenly across several immunoSEQ plates. Libraries were prepared by immunoSEQ multiplex PCR; TCRdb keeps only in-frame clonotypes and omits some of them. The sample holds around 700,000 clones, roughly 70% seen once. The clonotype comes from a woman aged 25 to 39 in good health. The sample taken for sequencing was memory CD4+ T cells sorted from blood. Subset: CD45RA-negative fraction.

In DNA form, the CDR3 reads TGTGCCAGCAGCCCAAAGACGGTAGCGAACACTGAAGCTTTCTTT. Translated: CASSPKTVANTEAFF. V is TRBV28 and J is TRBJ1-1; D is unclear. CDR1 is MDHEN, CDR2 SYDVKM, per germline. V was cut by 6 bases and J by 1 base, with 15 bases left in between. This CDR3 contains 15 residues.